Sequencing of this T cell receptor (beta chain) was carried out in a study of blood T cell repertoires in COVID-19. Overall study context: The origin of the acute and convalescent COVID-19 samples was the United States, Italy and Spain. T cells, B-cell-depleted T cells, or PBMCs supplied cDNA or gDNA.

The table lists this clone with a count of one. This CDR3 has 14 amino acids. Germline CDR1 SNHLY, CDR2 FYNNEI. V was clipped by 3 bases and J by 5 bases, with 11 bases between them. Original handling: Using reference gene primer amplification, nucleated cell counts were estimated. Sequenced by immunoSEQ multiplex PCR; TCRdb stores in-frame clones only, minus some. V, J and clone size are those of that table, while D and trimming were read from the DNA. The sample consists of about 260,000 clones, 87% of them appearing once. The chain is built from TRBV2 and TRBJ2-1, with D unresolved. Input material: peripheral blood. The TCR comes from a woman aged 40 to 49 who had recovered from COVID-19. Here the CDR3 DNA reads TGTGCCAGCAGTGACTCAGCGTTCAACAATGAGCAGTTCTTC. Amino acids: CASSDSAFNNEQFF.